This TCR beta chain was obtained from a study of blood T cell repertoires in COVID-19. Study-wide background: Samples came from the United States, Italy and Spain, spanning acute and convalescent COVID-19.

Germline values: CDR1 MDHEN, CDR2 SYDVKM. The CDR3 contains 13 residues. The V and J ends lost 7 bases and 7 bases, in that order; junction bases with no gene match: 7. Clones were sequenced by immunoSEQ multiplex PCR, and TCRdb holds only the in-frame ones, with some missing. The sample consists of 170,000 or so clones, approximately 87% of them appearing once. Material: peripheral blood. This chain uses TRBV28 with TRBJ1-1, with 9 bases identical to TRBD1. The sequence was obtained from a woman in her seventies with COVID-19, enrolled during active disease. The CDR3 bases are TGTGCCAGCAACCCGGGACAGGGATTTGAAGCTTTCTTT. Protein: CASNPGQGFEAFF.